This T cell receptor (beta chain) is drawn from a study of beta chain features in type 1 diabetes. Details on this clone: Its antigen is as yet unknown.

Expressed TCRB transcripts were sequenced after all isolated RNA was converted to cDNA. Approximately 3.9 million reads per sample were averaged for naive, central memory and regulatory samples. Libraries were prepared by immunoSEQ multiplex PCR; TCRdb keeps only in-frame clonotypes and omits some of them. The sample includes under 900,000 clones, roughly 15% of them seen just once. The germline CDR1 and CDR2 sequences are MNHEY and SMNVEV (reference sequence). The CDR3 covers 14 residues. V was trimmed by 3 bases and J by 6 bases, leaving 15 bases between them. Regarding the study as a whole: The question of HLA type influencing TCRB rearrangement was one that remained unresolved here.

Per donor, one heparinised blood draw averaged roughly 110 mL. Markers CD45RO/CCR7/CD25/CD127/CD95/CD27 served to sort CD4+ naive, central memory, regulatory and stem cell-like memory cells. Sequencing input: naive CD4+ T cells from blood. The TCR originated in a young woman in good health. The rearrangement links TRBV27 to TRBJ2-7; D is unresolved. DNA for the CDR3: TGTGCCAGCAGTTTGCGACAATCTGCGCGCGAGCAGTACTTC. As protein: CASSLRQSAREQYF.